The clone carrying this T cell receptor (beta chain) has a count of ten or more. What it recognizes is unknown. The V gene lost 4 bases and the J gene lost 12 bases, with 10 bases spanning the gap. Germline V gene data show CDR1 as MDHEN and CDR2 as SYDVKM. The CDR3 sequence is 11 residues long. As to time point: persistent/refractory GD, antithyroid drugs over 5 years with positive TRAb. RNA from PBMCs was the source of the TCR library. This sample was taken from a study of regulatory T cells in long-lasting Graves disease. Relying on iRepertoire HTBI primers and Arm-PCR of CDR3 regions, the team built TCR beta libraries. TCRdb used MiXCR to reprocess the multiplex PCR reads, holding one entry per CDR3 protein. The table lists more than 650,000 distinct CDR3 sequences, around 32% of them singletons. Notes on the study in general: Only a small sample size was used, which may have cut accuracy.

The rearrangement links TRBV28 to TRBJ2-4; TRBD2 might be the D (5 bases). The TCR comes from a female donor with Graves disease. Here the sequenced sample was peripheral blood mononuclear cells (PBMCs), taken when the disease was refractory, from a patient treated with antithyroid drugs. CDR3 loop: CASSSPSGQYF. CDR3 nucleotides: TGTGCCAGCAGTTCCCCCAGCGGTCAGTACTTC. Supplemented by reference TRBV28 and TRBJ2-4, the full variable domain reads DVKVTQSSRYLVKRTGEKVFLECVQDMDHENMFWYRQDPGLGLRLIYFSYDVKMKEKGDIPEGYSVSREKKERFSLILESASTNQTSMYLCASSSPSGQYFGAGTRLSVL.